These 16 T cell receptor beta chains share one sample of origin, sequenced in a study of shared clonotypes between healthy human individuals. Here immunoSEQ multiplex PCR was the method, and the copy in TCRdb shows in-frame clones only, minus some. The table includes over 850,000 clones, about 84% detected once. Sequencing input: memory CD4+ T cells from PBMCs. Described subset: CD45RA-negative fraction. Receptors were obtained from a man aged 18 to 29 in good health. Some clones in this sample may be carry-over from other donors' samples.

V usage is TRBV28 and J usage is TRBJ2-7; perhaps TRBD2 as D (5 bases). This CDR3 contains 15 residues. Trimming removed 5 bases at V and 0 bases at J, with 14 bases between. Germline V gene lookup returns CDR1 MDHEN and CDR2 SYDVKM. Written as DNA, the CDR3 is TGTGCCAGCAGTGAAACTAGACTCATCTCCTACGAGCAGTACTTC. It translates to CASSETRLISYEQYF.

A few counts support this clone. Within the sample, other DNA sequences also encode this same CDR3. The genes are TRBV5-4 and TRBJ2-3, with 12 bases matching TRBD2. Trimming cost V 3 bases and J 2 bases; bases outside gene matches: 4. This CDR3 is 16 amino acids long. Per the germline V gene, CDR1 is SGHNT and CDR2 is YYREEE (reference sequence). DNA for the CDR3: TGTGCCAGCAGCTCTGGACTAGCGGGACTCACAGATACGCAGTATTTT. It encodes CASSSGLAGLTDTQYF.

The chain uses TRBV7-9 and TRBJ2-1, with D perhaps TRBD1 (6 bases). From germline, CDR1 is SEHNR and CDR2 FQNEAQ (reference sequence). V dropped 5 bases and J dropped 0 bases, with 14 bases sitting between them. The CDR3 is 16 amino acids. CDR3 sequence (DNA): TGTGCCAGCAGCCCTAGGCAGGGGAGCTCCTACAATGAGCAGTTCTTC. Encoded protein: CASSPRQGSSYNEQFF.

The rearrangement uses TRBV5-1 and TRBJ2-7; D assignment may be TRBD1 or TRBD2 (5 bases each). The CDR3 totals 14 residues. Per germline, CDR1 SGHRS and CDR2 YFSETQ. Trimming took 1 base from V and 2 from J, leaving 10 bases between them. The CDR3 nucleotides read TGCGCCAGCAGCTTGACGGGACCGACCTACGAGCAGTACTTC. Translation gives CASSLTGPTYEQYF.

This clone was picked up one time. The genes are TRBV18 and TRBJ2-1; 8 bases fit TRBD2. The CDR3 runs to 14 residues. Trimming at V came to 3 bases and at J to 5 bases, leaving 3 bases not matched to a gene. Germline V gene sequence: CDR1 KGHSH, CDR2 LQKENI. The CDR3 DNA follows: TGTGCCAGCTCACCGGGGACTAGTCACAATGAGCAGTTCTTC. It specifies CASSPGTSHNEQFF.

In this sample, this clone turned up once. CDR3 DNA: TGTGCCAGCACCTCTGGCGGGACTCGATCCTACAATGAGCAGTTCTTC. This codes for CASTSGGTRSYNEQFF. The chain uses TRBV7-2 and TRBJ2-1; D is perhaps TRBD2 (6 bases). The CDR3 loop spans 16 amino acids. The V end was cut by 7 bases, the J end by 1 base, with 17 bases between. From germline, CDR1 is SGHTA and CDR2 FQGNSA.

The chain recombines TRBV7-9 with TRBJ2-2; possible D gene TRBD1, 6 bases. CDR1 and CDR2 from the germline V gene are SEHNR and FQNEAQ (reference sequence). This CDR3 has 17 amino acids. V was clipped by 5 bases and J by 1 base, with 17 bases between them. CDR3 loop: CASSPGTNQLNTGELFF. CDR3 DNA: TGTGCCAGCAGCCCCGGGACAAATCAACTGAACACCGGGGAGCTGTTTTTT.

This clone has just a few counts. This sequence joins TRBV4-2 and TRBJ2-3, with 9 bases aligning to TRBD2. The germline CDR1 and CDR2 sequences are LGHNA and YNFKEQ. V was clipped by 4 bases and J by 2 bases; unmatched bases: 1. The CDR3 consists of 14 residues. The DNA of the CDR3 is TGTGCCAGCAGCCCTAGCGGGGACACAGATACGCAGTATTTT. This gives the protein CASSPSGDTDTQYF.

This chain links TRBV11-2 with TRBJ2-1, with a possible D match to TRBD2 (6 bases). The CDR3 sequence is 13 residues long. V gave up 7 bases and J gave up 7 bases, with 14 bases separating them. Germline values: CDR1 SGHAT, CDR2 FQNNGV. In DNA form, the CDR3 reads TGTGCCAGCATACGGGAGAAGGGGAATGAGCAGTTCTTC. Its translation: CASIREKGNEQFF.

The rearrangement joins TRBV19 to TRBJ1-2; tentatively, D is TRBD1 (5 bases). Germline lookup yields CDR1 LNHDA and CDR2 SQIVND (reference sequence). The CDR3 has 15 amino acids. Trimming took off 4 bases at V and 0 bases at J, with 12 bases between the two ends. This CDR3 is CASSTPGLANYGYTF. In nucleotides, the CDR3 is TGTGCCAGTAGTACCCCGGGGCTAGCTAACTATGGCTACACCTTC.

The chain is built from TRBV5-6 and TRBJ1-2, with a tentative D call TRBD1 (6 bases). The CDR3 loop spans 15 amino acids. The germline V gene has CDR1 SGHDT and CDR2 YYEEEE. V was trimmed by 4 bases and J by 5 bases, leaving 18 bases between them. In DNA, the CDR3 is TGTGCCAGCAGCGGTGGACAGAGCCTGGGGTATGGCTACACCTTC. Translation: CASSGGQSLGYGYTF.

The chain couples TRBV6-6 to TRBJ1-5; D is perhaps TRBD1 (6 bases). In germline, CDR1 is MNHNY, CDR2 SVGAGI (reference sequence). The CDR3 consists of 16 residues. V was cut by 5 bases and J by 6 bases, with 20 bases left in between. The CDR3 nucleotides read TGTGCCAGCAGTCGACCTGGGCAGGGGAGTGGTCAGCCCCAGCATTTT. As protein: CASSRPGQGSGQPQHF.

As to this clone: Other nucleotide sequences in the sample specify the same CDR3. The genes are TRBV6-1 and TRBJ2-7, with 7 bases lining up with TRBD2. This CDR3 spans 10 amino acids. The V gene's germline CDR1 is MNHNS and CDR2 SASEGT. This CDR3 reads CASGYYEQYF. The CDR3 nucleotides are TGTGCTAGCGGGTACTACGAGCAGTACTTC.

The genes are TRBV11-1 and TRBJ2-2, with D possibly being TRBD1 (6 bases). V was pared by 5 bases and J by 6 bases, with 10 bases between. Germline assignment: CDR1 SGHAT and CDR2 FQDESV (reference sequence). The length of the CDR3 is 13 residues. The CDR3 DNA is TGTGCCAGCAGCCTTGAGGGGGCCGGGGAGCTGTTTTTT. Translated, it gives CASSLEGAGELFF. The whole variable domain, filled in from reference TRBV11-1 and TRBJ2-2, reads EAEVAQSPRYKITEKSQAVAFWCDPISGHATLYWYRQILGQGPELLVQFQDESVVDDSQLPKDRFSAERLKGVDSTLKIQPAELGDSAMYLCASSLEGAGELFFGEGSRLTVL.

In this sample, this clone turned up once. The chain couples TRBV2 to TRBJ2-1; D gene unclear. This CDR3 is 12 amino acids long. V lost 4 bases and J lost 9, with 10 bases in between. Germline V gene data show CDR1 as SNHLY and CDR2 as FYNNEI. The CDR3 DNA reads TGTGCCAGCAGTGTTGGGTTGGGTGAGCAGTTCTTC. Residues: CASSVGLGEQFF.

This clone was found a few times. This rearrangement joins TRBV28 to TRBJ2-3; D remains unclear. V lost 6 bases and J lost 6, with 10 bases in between. The germline V gene has CDR1 MDHEN and CDR2 SYDVKM. The CDR3 runs to 12 residues. DNA for the CDR3: TGTGCCAGCAGGGAAGGTTCCGATACGCAGTATTTT. Translated: CASREGSDTQYF.